The clone carrying this T cell receptor beta chain was seen a handful of times. What it recognizes is unknown. Germline values: CDR1 GTSNPN, CDR2 SVGIG (reference sequence). This CDR3 is 15 amino acids long. V was pared by 2 bases and J by 10 bases, with 8 bases of the junction left unmatched. These data belong to a study of shared clonotypes between healthy human individuals. General study findings and limits: Several donors held approximately 5% of naive CD4 clonotypes in common.

Naive CD4+ cells were CD45RA-selected; the remaining cells were memory. The assay was immunoSEQ multiplex PCR, and TCRdb's table has in-frame clones only and misses some. The sample has around 700,000 clones, about two thirds seen once. Sequenced: memory CD4+ T cells sorted from blood. As to subset: CD45RA-negative fraction. The rearrangement uses TRBV30 and TRBJ2-1, with 13 bases that match TRBD2. The receptor was isolated from a young woman in good health. CDR3 in amino acids: CAWSLTSGRAREQFF. As DNA, the CDR3 is TGTGCCTGGAGTCTAACTAGCGGGAGGGCCAGGGAGCAGTTCTTC.